This T cell receptor beta chain is drawn from a study of cytomegalovirus exposure and HLA in healthy donors. General study findings and limits: Later analysis found that TCR beta chains associated with HLA were more clonally expanded than other, equally common chains. Highly shared sequence variants in one cluster were likely a sequencing artifact. Many donors carried some public TCRs, although rarity characterized most TCR sequences.

Trimming removed 6 bases from V and 2 bases from J, with 14 bases in between. Germline V gene data show CDR1 as LNHDA and CDR2 as SQIVND (reference sequence). The CDR3 has 15 amino acids. PCR used 60 Vbeta primers and 13 Jbeta primers. Method: immunoSEQ multiplex PCR; TCRdb's copy keeps in-frame clones and lacks some. This sample yields around 150,000 clones, of which roughly 82% are seen a single time; 5.7% belongs to the top ten. This clone was observed a handful of times. Its antigen remains unidentified. This TCR was sampled from a man in his thirties or forties in good health and CMV-seropositive. Input material: PBMCs. V gene TRBV19 combines with J gene TRBJ1-5; D perhaps matches TRBD1 (5 bases). This CDR3 reads CASRGGSWGNQPQHF. For the CDR3, the DNA is TGTGCCAGTAGGGGGGGTAGCTGGGGCAATCAGCCCCAGCATTTT.